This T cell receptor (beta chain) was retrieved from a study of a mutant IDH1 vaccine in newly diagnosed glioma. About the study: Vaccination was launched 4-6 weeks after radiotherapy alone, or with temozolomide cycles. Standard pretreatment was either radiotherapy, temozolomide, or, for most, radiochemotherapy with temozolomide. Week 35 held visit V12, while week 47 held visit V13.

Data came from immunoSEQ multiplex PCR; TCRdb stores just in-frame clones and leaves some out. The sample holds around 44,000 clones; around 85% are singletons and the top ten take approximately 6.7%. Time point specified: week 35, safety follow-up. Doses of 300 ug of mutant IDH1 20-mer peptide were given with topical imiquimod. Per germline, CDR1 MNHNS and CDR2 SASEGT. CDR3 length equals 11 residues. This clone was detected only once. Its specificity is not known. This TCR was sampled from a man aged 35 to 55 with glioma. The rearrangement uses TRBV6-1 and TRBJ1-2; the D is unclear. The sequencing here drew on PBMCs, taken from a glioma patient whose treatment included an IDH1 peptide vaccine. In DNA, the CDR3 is TGTGCGGTTCGGGAGGTCTATGGCTACACCTTC. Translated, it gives CAVREVYGYTF.